This T cell receptor beta chain comes out of a study of blood T cell repertoires in COVID-19. Across the study: The study drew acute and convalescent COVID-19 samples from the United States, Italy and Spain.

This clone occurred a few times. Categorization into cohorts depended on clinical history that participants reported. Among Cohort 3 donors, those recovered had two negative PCRs, clearance, or symptom resolution. In the study's own analysis: Nucleated cell counts were estimated from reference gene primer amplification. Data came from immunoSEQ multiplex PCR; TCRdb stores just in-frame clones and leaves some out. V and J calls and clone size are those listed in that table; D and trimming were worked out from the DNA. The repertoire holds approximately 230,000 clones, with about 80% as singletons. V was trimmed by 8 bases and J by 4 bases, leaving 17 bases between them. Looked up from germline, CDR1 is SNHLY and CDR2 is FYNNEI. CDR3 length: 14 amino acids.

The chain joins TRBV2 to TRBJ1-2; D remains unclear. The material sequenced was PBMCs or T cells enriched from blood (not recorded which). The receptor's source is a man aged 35 to 55 who had recovered from COVID-19. As DNA, the CDR3 is TGTGCCAGCTCCTCTGGGAGGCAGACCTATGGCTACACCTTC. This codes for CASSSGRQTYGYTF.